This record concerns one T cell receptor beta chain sequence. Antigen specificity is unknown. A much larger clonotype is one base distant, so this may be a read error. Every naive CD8 library was made from between roughly 19,000 and 1,000,000 sorted cells with 10%, 30% or 50% RNA. A CD8+CD4-CCR7+CD45RA+ phenotype served as the sorting definition for naive CD8 T cells. The data belong to a study of molecular identifiers for immune sequencing clone quantification. The CDR3 extends over 14 amino acids. The germline gives CDR1 SNHLY, CDR2 FYNNEI. Study-wide findings and caveats: Even with 800,000 to 1,000,000 naive cells present, spiked Jurkat TCR RNA from one cell was reportedly detectable.

One entry per CDR3 protein results from TCRdb running MiXCR on the PCR reads. The data show about 500,000 distinct CDR3 sequences, 20% to 25% seen once. This TCR was recovered from a human donor in good health. Some libraries in this study had Jurkat cell RNA spiked in. Sequencing was carried out using naive CD8+ T cells from blood, with Jurkat cell RNA spiked in. As for subset: FACS-sorted CD8+CD4-CCR7+CD45RA+ naive T cells. The V call is TRBV2, the J call TRBJ2-1; no clear D gene. CDR3 loop: CARASRLGYNEQLF. The DNA for the CDR3 is TGTGCCAGAGCATCGAGGCTAGGGTACAATGAGCAGCTCTTC.